The 10 T cell receptor beta chains in this list originate from one sample, sequenced in a study of cytotoxic CD8 clonotypes in ibrutinib-treated CLL. Sequencing used immunoSEQ multiplex PCR; TCRdb keeps in-frame clones, though not all of them. The sample consists of approximately 210,000 clones, over 60% of them appearing once. This specimen was PBMCs, taken after 24 months of ibrutinib treatment. Source of these receptors: a human donor with chronic lymphocytic leukemia.

The V call is TRBV5-6, the J call TRBJ2-7, with D possibly TRBD2 on 5 matching bases. Germline-derived CDR1 and CDR2 are SGHDT and YYEEEE. The V end lost 0 bases, the J end lost 3 bases, and 13 bases lay between the germline ends. The CDR3 has 15 residues. The CDR3 bases are TGTGCCAGCAGCTTGGTTTCGGGGAATTTCTACGAGCAGTACTTC. Its protein is CASSLVSGNFYEQYF.

J is TRBJ2-1 and V is TRBV2; TRBD1 is a possible D gene (5 bases). The germline V gene has CDR1 SNHLY and CDR2 FYNNEI. This CDR3 is built from 11 residues. The V end lost 7 bases, the J end lost 14 bases, and 15 bases lay between the germline ends. The CDR3 here is CASKVGPSEFF. CDR3 coding DNA: TGTGCCAGCAAGGTGGGGCCGTCGGAGTTCTTC.

The V call is TRBV30, the J call TRBJ2-5, with 11 positions matching TRBD2. CDR1 and CDR2 (germline): GTSNPN, SVGIG (reference sequence). CDR3 length: 16 amino acids. After removal of 1 base from V and 8 bases from J, the junction contained 12 bases not matched to a gene. The CDR3 is CAWSESIGLAGGTQYF. The CDR3 nucleotides are TGTGCCTGGAGTGAGAGCATCGGACTAGCGGGCGGTACCCAGTACTTC.

Only one count was recorded for this clone. The chain combines TRBV6-1 with TRBJ2-5; D is unresolved. Trimming left V 2 bases short and J 1 base short, with 11 bases between. Looked up from germline, CDR1 is MNHNS and CDR2 is SASEGT. The CDR3 spans 15 residues. This CDR3 reads CASSETVQIQETQYF. For the CDR3, the DNA is TGTGCCAGCAGTGAAACAGTTCAGATCCAAGAGACCCAGTACTTC.

The CDR3 bases are TGTGCCAGTAGCCCGGTTGAGAACACTGAAGCTTTCTTT. Its translation is CASSPVENTEAFF. The V call is TRBV19, the J call TRBJ1-1; D gene ambiguous. V lost 6 bases and J lost 1, with 9 bases in between. CDR1 is LNHDA and CDR2 is SQIVND in the germline V gene (reference sequence). The CDR3 sequence is 13 residues long.

J is TRBJ1-5 and V is TRBV2; 8 bases map to TRBD1. Germline trimming cut 5 bases from V and 7 bases from J; bases unmatched to any gene: 4. There are 13 residues in the CDR3. Germline values: CDR1 SNHLY, CDR2 FYNNEI. The CDR3 is CASSPQGAQPQHF. DNA for the CDR3: TGTGCCAGCAGTCCTCAGGGGGCCCAGCCCCAGCATTTT.

The rearrangement links TRBV4-3 to TRBJ1-1; D unclear. Trimming stripped 0 bases from V and 10 bases from J, with 12 bases between. Germline CDR1 reads LGHNA; CDR2 reads YSLEER. The CDR3 extends over 13 amino acids. The CDR3 loop is CASSQDPGAGAFF. The CDR3 coding sequence is TGCGCCAGCAGCCAAGATCCGGGTGCGGGAGCTTTCTTT.

This chain connects TRBV5-1 to TRBJ1-1; no reliable D call. The CDR3 runs 15 residues. Germline V gene lookup returns CDR1 SGHRS and CDR2 YFSETQ. The V and J ends lost 0 bases and 0 bases respectively, with 9 bases between them. In nucleotides, the CDR3 is TGCGCCAGCAGCTTGGAAAGACACCTGAACACTGAAGCTTTCTTT. Translated, it gives CASSLERHLNTEAFF.

V gene TRBV2 combines with J gene TRBJ1-5; no firm D call. V was cut by 2 bases and J by 3 bases, with 8 bases left in between. The V gene's germline CDR1 is SNHLY and CDR2 FYNNEI. CDR3 size: 14 residues. This CDR3 reads CASSESTINQPQHF. The CDR3 DNA reads as TGTGCCAGCAGTGAATCCACGATCAATCAGCCCCAGCATTTT.

V usage is TRBV6-5 and J usage is TRBJ1-2; D remains ambiguous. Deletions cut 2 bases from V and 6 bases from J, with 16 bases between. This CDR3 is 15 amino acids long. Per germline, CDR1 MNHEY and CDR2 SVGAGI. CDR3 in DNA: TGTGCCAGCAGTTACAGGCCACCTCGGTTTGATGGCTACACCTTC. The encoded protein is CASSYRPPRFDGYTF.